This TCR beta chain was observed in a study of T cells expressing NK-cell markers. The CDR3 covers 14 residues. CDR1 is MNHEY, CDR2 SMNVEV, per germline (reference sequence). TCRdb re-analyzed the 5' RACE reads; it lists each CDR3 protein once, without DNA. The table for this sample gives under 500,000 distinct CDR3 sequences. The rearrangement links TRBV27 to TRBJ2-7; TCRdb's D call, TRBD2, is unchecked because there is no DNA. The TCR sequence derives from a woman between 18 and 69 years old in good health. The sequenced sample was blood T cells: a sorted CD56 or NKG2C T cell subset, CD4+ or CD8+ T cells, or bulk PBMC T cells (not recorded which). CDR3 residues: CASSPGLEYYEQYF.